The next 13 T cell receptor beta chains were all read from a single sample in a study of cytomegalovirus exposure and HLA in healthy donors. PCR was performed using 60 Vbeta and 13 Jbeta primers. Clones were sequenced by immunoSEQ multiplex PCR, and TCRdb holds only the in-frame ones, with some missing. The top ten hold around 11% of the sample, which has 64,000 or so clones, 85% seen once. Sequencing was carried out using PBMCs. These receptors originate from a female donor in good health and CMV-seronegative.

This chain uses TRBV7-3 with TRBJ2-2, with a weak D call TRBD1 (6 bases). CDR1 SGHTA and CDR2 FQGTGA come from the germline V gene. V lost 5 bases and J 7 bases, leaving 14 bases between the germline ends. The CDR3 sequence is 14 residues long. This CDR3 reads CASSRDILSGELFF. In DNA, the CDR3 is TGTGCCAGCAGCAGGGACATTTTGAGCGGGGAGCTGTTTTTT. The full variable domain, completed using reference TRBV7-3 and TRBJ2-2, is GAGVSQTPSNKVTEKGKYVELRCDPISGHTALYWYRQSLGQGPEFLIYFQGTGAADDSGLPNDRFFAVRPEGSVSTLKIQRTERGDSAVYLCASSRDILSGELFFGEGSRLTVL.

V gene TRBV15 combines with J gene TRBJ2-2, with D uncertain. This CDR3 region has 15 residues. Deletions cut 0 bases from V and 3 bases from J, with 8 bases between. Germline assignment: CDR1 LNHNV and CDR2 YYDKDF (reference sequence). CDR3 in amino acids: CATSRDRVHTGELFF. CDR3 coding DNA: TGTGCCACCAGCAGAGATCGGGTTCACACCGGGGAGCTGTTTTTT.

The V and J genes are TRBV7-9 and TRBJ1-2; D is uncertain. The CDR3 contains 13 residues. CDR1 and CDR2 (germline): SEHNR, FQNEAQ (reference sequence). Trimming cost V 6 bases and J 0 bases, with 8 bases left between them. DNA of the CDR3: TGTGCCAGCAGGGCGGTCTCTAACTATGGCTACACCTTC. Its translation: CASRAVSNYGYTF.

The chain couples TRBV11-2 to TRBJ2-1, with TRBD1 identical over 7 bases. This CDR3 spans 15 amino acids. The ends lost 4 bases at V and 7 bases at J; junction bases unmatched: 10. Germline V gene data show CDR1 as SGHAT and CDR2 as FQNNGV. CDR3 amino acids: CASSSPLRGRNEQFF. As DNA, the CDR3 is TGTGCCAGCAGCTCCCCCCTGAGGGGGCGGAATGAGCAGTTCTTC.

The chain couples TRBV5-1 to TRBJ1-1, with TRBD1 matching 7 bases. Losses at the gene ends were 2 bases for V and 3 bases for J; bases not matched to a gene: 4. Germline-derived CDR1 and CDR2 are SGHRS and YFSETQ. The CDR3 consists of 14 residues. CDR3 bases: TGCGCCAGCAGCTTTGAGACAGGGTACACTGAAGCTTTCTTT. Translation: CASSFETGYTEAFF.

The rearrangement joins TRBV19 to TRBJ1-1; a possible D gene is TRBD1 (6 bases). V lost 5 bases to trimming and J lost 3 bases, with 22 bases between them. CDR1 and CDR2 (germline): LNHDA, SQIVND (reference sequence). The CDR3 has 17 amino acids. CDR3 nucleotides: TGTGCCAGTAGTCGGGCTAGGCAGGGGACAAGTGACACTGAAGCTTTCTTT. This sequence encodes CASSRARQGTSDTEAFF.

The chain recombines TRBV4-2 with TRBJ1-6; D is perhaps TRBD1 (6 bases). There are 16 residues in the CDR3. V was cut by 6 bases and J by 0 bases, with 12 bases left in between. CDR1 and CDR2 (germline): LGHNA, YNFKEQ. The CDR3 is CASSLQGSSYNSPLHF. The CDR3 nucleotides read TGTGCCAGCAGTTTACAGGGAAGCTCCTATAATTCACCCCTCCACTTT.

The CDR3 spells CASSPTTANSYEQYF. The CDR3 DNA reads as TGTGCCAGCTCACCAACGACAGCTAACTCCTACGAGCAGTACTTC. The J gene is TRBJ2-7, the V gene TRBV18, with D tentatively TRBD1 (5 bases). Germline assignment: CDR1 KGHSH and CDR2 LQKENI. V was pared by 2 bases and J by 0 bases, with 11 bases between. The CDR3 extends over 15 amino acids.

The CDR3 reads CASSLQGWRADTQYF. CDR3 in DNA: TGTGCCAGCAGCTTACAGGGGTGGCGGGCAGATACGCAGTATTTT. The chain recombines TRBV7-2 with TRBJ2-3; possible D gene TRBD1, 6 bases. This CDR3 contains 15 residues. Trimming left V 2 bases short and J 4 bases short, with 13 bases between. Germline CDR1 reads SGHTA; CDR2 reads FQGNSA.

This chain connects TRBV2 to TRBJ1-6; D is perhaps TRBD1 (5 bases). From germline, CDR1 is SNHLY and CDR2 FYNNEI. CDR3 length: 16 residues. Deletions cut 7 bases from V and 1 base from J, with 14 bases between. As DNA, the CDR3 is TGTGCCAGCACCGAAGCGGGGGGATCCTATAATTCACCCCTCCACTTT. It specifies CASTEAGGSYNSPLHF.

This chain uses TRBV19 with TRBJ1-4; D unclear. The CDR3 covers 12 residues. From germline, CDR1 is LNHDA and CDR2 SQIVND (reference sequence). The V end was cut by 10 bases, the J end by 13 bases, with 19 bases between. CDR3 loop: CATRRAAEGLFF. For the CDR3, the DNA is TGTGCCACCCGAAGAGCAGCGGAGGGACTGTTTTTT.

The genes are TRBV6-6 and TRBJ2-3; 7 bases align to TRBD1. V was pared by 4 bases and J by 6 bases, with 1 base of the junction left unmatched. Germline-derived CDR1 and CDR2 are MNHNY and SVGAGI (reference sequence). This CDR3 comprises 12 residues. As DNA, the CDR3 is TGTGCCAGCAGTTTGACAGGGGATACGCAGTATTTT. Protein: CASSLTGDTQYF.

This clone has a single count. The CDR3 DNA follows: TGTGCCAGCAGCCAAGTTGAGCGGGAGGGCCCCGCCGGGGAGCTGTTTTTT. Translation: CASSQVEREGPAGELFF. The chain joins TRBV4-2 to TRBJ2-2; 10 nucleotides match TRBD2. CDR3 length: 17 residues. CDR1 LGHNA and CDR2 YNFKEQ come from the germline V gene. Trimming removed 1 base from V and 6 bases from J; junction bases left unmatched: 8.